Each of the 21 T cell receptor beta chains below was sequenced from the same sample in a study of OX40 agonist ivuxolimab in advanced cancers. Sequenced by immunoSEQ multiplex PCR; TCRdb stores in-frame clones only, minus some. The table lists 30,000 to 40,000 clones, about 90% of them singletons. Sequencing used CD4+ or CD8+ T cells sorted from blood, obtained in a trial of the OX40 agonist ivuxolimab. These receptors were obtained from an adult with an advanced solid tumor such as melanoma, head and neck, liver or kidney cancer.

The chain has TRBV5-6 and TRBJ2-7; D is perhaps TRBD1 or TRBD2 (7 bases each). CDR1 and CDR2 (germline): SGHDT, YYEEEE. The CDR3 is made up of 15 amino acids. The ends were cut back, 4 bases at V and 5 bases at J, with 19 bases in the middle. The CDR3 DNA sequence: TGTGCCAGCAGCCCGGAGGGGCAGGGGGGGCACGAGCAGTACTTC. The encoded protein is CASSPEGQGGHEQYF.

This clone was recorded once. The rearrangement joins TRBV19 to TRBJ2-2; a possible D gene is TRBD1 (6 bases). The CDR3 is made up of 15 amino acids. Germline CDR1 is LNHDA and CDR2 is SQIVND (reference sequence). Trimming left V 3 bases short and J 6 bases short, with 14 bases between. The CDR3 here is CASSISGPGAGELFF. As DNA, the CDR3 is TGTGCCAGTAGTATTTCGGGGCCAGGGGCCGGGGAGCTGTTTTTT.

The gene calls are TRBV7-3 and TRBJ2-3, with D maybe TRBD2 (5 bases). CDR3 size: 13 residues. Germline CDR1 SGHTA, CDR2 FQGTGA. V was shortened by 4 bases and J by 3 bases, with 8 bases between the two germline ends. The CDR3 sequence: CASSSLDTDTQYF. In DNA, the CDR3 is TGTGCCAGCAGCTCACTAGATACAGATACGCAGTATTTT.

V is TRBV27 and J is TRBJ2-1; maybe TRBD2 (6 bases). Between the trimmed V and J ends, which lost 3 bases and 10 bases, there was a span of 10 bases. The germline gives CDR1 MNHEY, CDR2 SMNVEV (reference sequence). The CDR3 runs to 12 residues. The CDR3 bases are TGTGCCAGCAGTTTCATTGGGGGGGAGCAGTTCTTC. This translates into CASSFIGGEQFF.

This clone occurred once. The chain recombines TRBV12-5 with TRBJ2-5, with a tentative D call TRBD2 (6 bases). The CDR3 extends over 13 amino acids. Germline CDR1 reads LGHNT; CDR2 reads FRNRAP. Trimming removed 6 bases at V and 3 bases at J, with 11 bases between. The CDR3 loop reads CASGSPGEETQYF. CDR3 in DNA: TGTGCTAGTGGGTCCCCGGGGGAAGAGACCCAGTACTTC.

Here the CDR3 DNA reads TGTGCCAGCAGCCTCAGGGGGCAGGTTGTCGAAAAACTGTTTTTT. It is translated as CASSLRGQVVEKLFF. V gene TRBV7-9 combines with J gene TRBJ1-4, with TRBD1 identical over 8 bases. This CDR3 has 15 residues. V was pared by 5 bases and J by 8 bases, with 10 bases of the junction left unmatched. The germline V gene has CDR1 SEHNR and CDR2 FQNEAQ (reference sequence). The whole variable domain, filled in from reference TRBV7-9 and TRBJ1-4, reads DTGVSQNPRHKITKRGQNVTFRCDPISEHNRLYWYRQTLGQGPEFLTYFQNEAQLEKSRLLSDRFSAERPKGSFSTLEIQRTEQGDSAMYLCASSLRGQVVEKLFFGSGTQLSVL.

This clone was seen once. The chain recombines TRBV9 with TRBJ1-2, with 9 bases identical to TRBD1. The CDR3 is 15 amino acids. CDR1 SGDLS and CDR2 YYNGEE come from the germline V gene. V lost 0 bases to trimming and J lost 3 bases; unmatched junction nucleotides: 3. This CDR3 reads CASSVGRQGDYGYTF. The CDR3 DNA follows: TGTGCCAGCAGCGTAGGTCGACAGGGGGACTATGGCTACACCTTC.

The chain couples TRBV11-2 to TRBJ2-5; 9 bases fit TRBD1. CDR3 size: 16 residues. Unmatched junction bases numbered 7, after V lost 5 bases and J lost 0 bases. Germline values: CDR1 SGHAT, CDR2 FQNNGV. The DNA of the CDR3 is TGTGCCAGCAGCCCACAGGGGGCTTGGTACCAAGAGACCCAGTACTTC. It translates to CASSPQGAWYQETQYF.

The DNA of the CDR3 is TGTGCCAGCAGTGATCTTGGACTAGTTGGGGCCGAGACCCAGTACTTC. Protein: CASSDLGLVGAETQYF. The chain combines TRBV25-1 with TRBJ2-5, with 7 bases fitting TRBD2. The CDR3 covers 16 residues. The V gene's germline CDR1 is MGHDK and CDR2 SYGVNS. Trimming removed 3 bases from V and 5 bases from J; junction bases left unmatched: 12.

This clone rates as medium-sized. The rearrangement uses TRBV5-1 and TRBJ1-1; weak D call: TRBD1 (5 bases). The CDR3 spans 15 residues. Germline CDR1 and CDR2: SGHRS and YFSETQ. The V and J ends lost 4 bases and 0 bases respectively, with 13 bases between them. The CDR3 reads CASSPKQDLNTEAFF. CDR3 DNA: TGCGCCAGCAGCCCGAAACAGGACCTGAACACTGAAGCTTTCTTT.

The chain is built from TRBV5-1 and TRBJ1-2; D gene ambiguous. The CDR3 spans 20 residues. Trimming pared 4 bases from V and 4 bases from J, leaving 32 bases between. Germline CDR1 and CDR2: SGHRS and YFSETQ. The DNA for the CDR3 is TGCGCCAGCAGCCTGACTGGACCAGAAACGTCTTGGATCAAGAGCTATGGCTACACCTTC. Amino acids: CASSLTGPETSWIKSYGYTF.

This chain uses TRBV30 with TRBJ1-2; the D is unclear. Trimming cost V 6 bases and J 7 bases, with 18 bases left between them. Per germline, CDR1 GTSNPN and CDR2 SVGIG (reference sequence). The CDR3 contains 13 residues. The CDR3 is CACSRLRERGYTF. The CDR3 region has the DNA TGTGCCTGTTCCCGGCTCCGAGAGCGTGGCTACACCTTC.

The chain links TRBV4-1 to TRBJ1-2; 8 bases are shared with TRBD1. J lost 6 bases, V lost 4 bases, and 13 bases had no gene match. The germline V gene encodes CDR1 MGHRA and CDR2 YSYEKL. This CDR3 has 16 residues. CDR3 loop: CASSLTGAYSGDGYTF. The CDR3 DNA sequence: TGCGCCAGCAGCCTGACAGGGGCTTACTCGGGGGATGGCTACACCTTC.

This chain joins TRBV4-3 and TRBJ1-1, with 7 bases that match TRBD1. Germline CDR1 LGHNA, CDR2 YSLEER. This CDR3 comprises 16 residues. The J segment lost 3 bases and the V segment lost 4 bases, leaving 11 bases of the junction unmatched. CDR3 sequence: CASSRGTATLDTEAFF. CDR3 coding DNA: TGCGCCAGCAGCCGGGGGACAGCTACACTGGACACTGAAGCTTTCTTT.

The chain has TRBV6-5 and TRBJ2-7, with TRBD1 matching 7 bases. Unmatched junction bases numbered 8, after V lost 0 bases and J lost 3 bases. This CDR3 comprises 16 residues. Germline lookup yields CDR1 MNHEY and CDR2 SVGAGI. In DNA, the CDR3 is TGTGCCAGCAGTTACTCCAGGGACACAGGGGACTACGAGCAGTACTTC. Its translation: CASSYSRDTGDYEQYF.

This chain joins TRBV27 and TRBJ2-7; maybe TRBD1 (6 bases). The V gene lost 1 base and the J gene lost 2 bases, with 12 bases spanning the gap. This CDR3 is built from 15 residues. Per the germline V gene, CDR1 is MNHEY and CDR2 is SMNVEV (reference sequence). Written as DNA, the CDR3 is TGTGCCAGCAGTTTATACGGACAGACCCCCTACGAGCAGTACTTC. It yields the protein CASSLYGQTPYEQYF.

The chain combines TRBV27 with TRBJ1-1; TRBD1 matches 7 bases. Germline V CDR1 and CDR2: MNHEY, SMNVEV (reference sequence). CDR3 length equals 13 residues. V shed 6 bases, J shed 3 bases, and the junction held 4 bases outside the gene matches. Here the CDR3 DNA reads TGTGCCAGCAGCATCACAGGGGACACTGAAGCTTTCTTT. It encodes CASSITGDTEAFF.

This clone was seen at least ten times. V and J are TRBV28 and TRBJ1-1, with 9 bases that match TRBD1. After removal of 5 bases from V and 11 bases from J, the junction contained 9 bases not matched to a gene. Per germline, CDR1 MDHEN and CDR2 SYDVKM. This CDR3 spans 13 amino acids. The CDR3 reads CASSPGTGLGAFF. The CDR3 nucleotides are TGTGCCAGCAGTCCCGGGACAGGGTTGGGTGCTTTCTTT.

V gene TRBV7-3 combines with J gene TRBJ2-3; TRBD1 matches 7 bases. The CDR3 extends over 15 amino acids. V lost 5 bases, J lost 4 bases, and 9 bases stayed unmatched. Germline V lookup: CDR1 SGHTA, CDR2 FQGTGA. The chain's CDR3 is CASSQKGAGPDTQYF. DNA for the CDR3: TGTGCCAGCAGCCAAAAGGGGGCAGGGCCAGATACGCAGTATTTT. Full variable domain (outside the CDR3, taken from reference TRBV7-3 and TRBJ2-3): GAGVSQTPSNKVTEKGKYVELRCDPISGHTALYWYRQSLGQGPEFLIYFQGTGAADDSGLPNDRFFAVRPEGSVSTLKIQRTERGDSAVYLCASSQKGAGPDTQYFGPGTRLTVL.

J is TRBJ1-6 and V is TRBV2; D not resolved. V was trimmed by 6 bases and J by 0 bases, leaving 12 bases between them. Germline V gene data show CDR1 as SNHLY and CDR2 as FYNNEI. The CDR3 loop spans 16 amino acids. As DNA, the CDR3 is TGTGCCAGCAGGGGTACAGCTTTCTCCTATAATTCACCCCTCCACTTT. Residues: CASRGTAFSYNSPLHF.

The rearrangement links TRBV29-1 to TRBJ2-7, with 7 bases fitting TRBD1. Trimming took 5 bases from V and 2 from J; bases not matched to a gene: 6. The germline V gene has CDR1 SQVTM and CDR2 ANQGSEA. The CDR3 is made up of 13 amino acids. The CDR3 DNA reads as TGCAGCGTTCACCTCACAGGGGCCTACGAGCAGTACTTC. It yields the protein CSVHLTGAYEQYF.